These T cell receptor beta chains were read from a single sample in a study of blood T cell repertoires in COVID-19. Measured with immunoSEQ multiplex PCR; TCRdb has only the in-frame clones, and not every one. Among approximately 300,000 clones, about 85% were seen once, and the ten largest hold roughly 0.94%. Material: peripheral blood. The source of these receptors is a human donor with COVID-19, enrolled during active disease. The donor label of this sample is uncertain. The CDR3 runs from the conserved cysteine through the conserved F or W. The D gene is left open where the match is weak. Clone sizes are given selectively: once, few, many, or a class where the clone is expanded.

- | TRBJ1-6 | TRBD1 | TRBV6-5 | TGTGCCAGCAGTTACTCATTAGGGGGCGGAGGTTCACCCCTCCACTTT | CASSYSLGGGGSPLHF
- | TRBJ1-2 | - | TRBV6-5 | TGTGCCAGGGGGGACACGGAGATAGGGGGCTATGGCTACACCTTC | CARGDTEIGGYGYTF
- | TRBJ2-2 | TRBD2 | TRBV19 | TGTGCCAGTGGCATAGCGGGAGGGGTCACCGGGGAGCTGTTTTTT | CASGIAGGVTGELFF
few | TRBJ2-2 | - | TRBV6-5 | TGTGCCAGCACCTGGGGCAGGGGGGCCGGGGAGCTGTTTTTT | CASTWGRGAGELFF
once | TRBJ1-5 | TRBD1 | TRBV6-6 | TGTGCCAGCACATTACAGGGGGGCAATCAGCCCCAGCATTTT | CASTLQGGNQPQHF
- | TRBJ1-1 | - | TRBV5-3 | TGTGCCAGAAGCTTGGGGCGGCGGCTACACACTGAAGCTTTCTTT | CARSLGRRLHTEAFF
once | TRBJ1-1 | - | TRBV29-1 | TGCAGCGTTGAGGAGACTTTGAACACTGAAGCTTTCTTT | CSVEETLNTEAFF
- | TRBJ2-7 | TRBD1 | TRBV5-1 | TGCGCCAGCAGCAGAGTCGACAGGGTCCACGAGCAGTACTTC | CASSRVDRVHEQYF
- | TRBJ1-2 | - | TRBV28 | TGTGCCAGCAGCCAGGACATCGAGGGCTACACCTTC | CASSQDIEGYTF
- | TRBJ2-6 | TRBD2 | TRBV7-2 | TGTGCCAGCAGCTTGGCGGGGGGCCGCTCTGGGGCCAACGTCCTGACTTTC | CASSLAGGRSGANVLTF
- | TRBJ1-2 | - | TRBV6-2/TRBV6-3 | TGTGCCAGCAGTTACGAAGGGAGGGGTGGCTACACCTTC | CASSYEGRGGYTF
- | TRBJ1-1 | - | TRBV4-2 | TGTGCCAGCAGCCAAGTCAAGGGTCAGGGGAGCGAAGCTTTCTTT | CASSQVKGQGSEAFF
- | TRBJ1-1 | - | TRBV7-2 | TGTGCCAGCAGCCTCAGCGGCCAGAACACTGAAGCTTTCTTT | CASSLSGQNTEAFF
few | TRBJ1-5 | - | TRBV7-3 | TGTGCCAGCAGCGTGACTAGGGACCAGCCCCAGCATTTT | CASSVTRDQPQHF
- | TRBJ2-1 | TRBD1 | TRBV7-6 | TGTGCCAGCAGCTTCGTGGGACAGGGGTCGGGCAATGAGCAGTTCTTC | CASSFVGQGSGNEQFF